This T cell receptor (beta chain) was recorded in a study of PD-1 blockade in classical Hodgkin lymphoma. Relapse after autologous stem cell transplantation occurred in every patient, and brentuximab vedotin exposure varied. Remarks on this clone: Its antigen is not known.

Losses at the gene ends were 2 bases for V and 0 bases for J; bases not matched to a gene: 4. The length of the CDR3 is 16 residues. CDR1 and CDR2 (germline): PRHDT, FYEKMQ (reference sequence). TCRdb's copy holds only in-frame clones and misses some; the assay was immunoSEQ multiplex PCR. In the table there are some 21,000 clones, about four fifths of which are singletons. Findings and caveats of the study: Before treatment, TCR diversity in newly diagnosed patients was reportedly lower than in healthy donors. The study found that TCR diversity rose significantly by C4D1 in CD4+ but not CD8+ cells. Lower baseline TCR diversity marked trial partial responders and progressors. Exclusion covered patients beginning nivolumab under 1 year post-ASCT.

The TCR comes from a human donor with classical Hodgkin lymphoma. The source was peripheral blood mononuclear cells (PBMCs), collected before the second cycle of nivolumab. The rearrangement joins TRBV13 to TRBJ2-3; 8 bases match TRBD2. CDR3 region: CASSLPAGGSTDTQYF. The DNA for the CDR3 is TGTGCCAGCAGCTTACCCGCGGGGGGAAGCACAGATACGCAGTATTTT.